This T cell receptor beta chain stems from a study of blood T cell repertoires in COVID-19. Study as a whole: Nucleic acid was either cDNA or gDNA, and it came from T cells, B-cell-depleted T cells, or PBMCs.

Per the authors' pipeline: Estimation of nucleated cell counts was performed using reference gene primer amplification. Some clones are missing from TCRdb's copy, which holds only in-frame ones; the method was immunoSEQ multiplex PCR. That table gives V, J and clone size, and the DNA gave D and trimming. The table shows under 150,000 clones, with about 88% occurring only once. Trimming took off 2 bases at V and 2 bases at J, with 13 bases between the two ends. The CDR3 sequence is 15 residues long. Per the germline V gene, CDR1 is MNHEY and CDR2 is SMNVEV (reference sequence). This clonotype was sampled from a human donor in a cohort sampled during active COVID-19. The sample taken for sequencing was peripheral blood. The chain combines TRBV27 with TRBJ2-7, with D possibly being TRBD1 (6 bases). CDR3 DNA: TGTGCCAGCAGTTTACTTCCAGGGGTAACCTACGAGCAGTACTTC. Protein sequence: CASSLLPGVTYEQYF.